The 21 T cell receptor beta chains presented below share a single source sample, sequenced in a study of OX40 agonist ivuxolimab in advanced cancers. TCRdb keeps only in-frame clones here, not all; method: immunoSEQ multiplex PCR. This sample has about 54,000 clones, with approximately 84% found just once. The sequencing used CD4+ or CD8+ T cells sorted from blood, collected in a trial of the OX40 agonist ivuxolimab. These TCRs come from an adult with an advanced solid tumor such as melanoma, head and neck, liver or kidney cancer.

The chain uses TRBV2 and TRBJ1-3; D uncertain. The V end was cut by 0 bases, the J end by 2 bases, with 8 bases between. CDR3 length equals 15 residues. The germline V gene encodes CDR1 SNHLY and CDR2 FYNNEI. The CDR3 nucleotides are TGTGCCAGCAGTGAAGCAACGACGGCTGGAAACACCATATATTTT. Translation: CASSEATTAGNTIYF. Supplemented by reference TRBV2 and TRBJ1-3, the full variable domain reads EPEVTQTPSHQVTQMGQEVILRCVPISNHLYFYWYRQILGQKVEFLVSFYNNEISEKSEIFDDQFSVERPDGSNFTLKIRSTKLEDSAMYFCASSEATTAGNTIYFGEGSWLTVV.

The chain employs TRBV7-2 and TRBJ2-3; a weak D match, TRBD2 (6 bases). This CDR3 has 13 residues. V was clipped by 5 bases and J by 4 bases, with 10 bases between them. Germline values: CDR1 SGHTA, CDR2 FQGNSA. The CDR3: CASSPAGADTQYF. In DNA, the CDR3 is TGTGCCAGCAGCCCAGCGGGCGCAGATACGCAGTATTTT.

This clone was recorded only once. The genes are TRBV5-4 and TRBJ1-4; D call uncertain. CDR1 and CDR2 from the germline V gene are SGHNT and YYREEE (reference sequence). The CDR3 runs 13 residues. V lost 1 base and J lost 7, with 8 bases in between. CDR3: CASSLRNSEKLFF. In DNA, the CDR3 is TGTGCCAGCAGCTTGCGCAACAGTGAAAAACTGTTTTTT. Using reference TRBV5-4 and TRBJ1-4 for the parts outside the CDR3, the full variable domain is ETGVTQSPTHLIKTRGQQVTLRCSSQSGHNTVSWYQQALGQGPQFIFQYYREEENGRGNFPPRFSGLQFPNYSSELNVNALELDDSALYLCASSLRNSEKLFFGSGTQLSVL.

The gene calls are TRBV25-1 and TRBJ2-7, with D possibly matching TRBD1 (6 bases). Trimming left V 1 base short and J 5 bases short, with 9 bases between. Germline assignment: CDR1 MGHDK and CDR2 SYGVNS. There are 13 residues in the CDR3. The CDR3 protein is CASSEFGGHEQYF. The DNA of the CDR3 is TGTGCCAGCAGTGAATTTGGGGGCCACGAGCAGTACTTC.

This chain joins TRBV6-5 and TRBJ1-4; maybe TRBD1 (5 bases). Germline-derived CDR1 and CDR2 are MNHEY and SVGAGI. This CDR3 has 14 residues. Between the trimmed V and J ends, which lost 2 bases and 8 bases, there was a span of 12 bases. The CDR3 loop is CASSYEAGREKLFF. The CDR3, as DNA: TGTGCCAGCAGTTACGAAGCAGGGAGGGAAAAACTGTTTTTT.

The chain carries TRBV28 and TRBJ2-7, with TRBD2 identical over 7 bases. The germline V gene encodes CDR1 MDHEN and CDR2 SYDVKM. V dropped 3 bases and J dropped 1; count of bases not matched to a gene: 6. The CDR3 sequence is 15 residues long. The CDR3 is CASSFLRRGSYEQYF. DNA of the CDR3: TGTGCCAGCAGTTTTTTAAGGCGGGGGTCCTACGAGCAGTACTTC. Together with reference TRBV28 and TRBJ2-7, the CDR3 gives the full variable domain: DVKVTQSSRYLVKRTGEKVFLECVQDMDHENMFWYRQDPGLGLRLIYFSYDVKMKEKGDIPEGYSVSREKKERFSLILESASTNQTSMYLCASSFLRRGSYEQYFGPGTRLTVT.

The chain has TRBV7-2 and TRBJ2-7, with D possibly being TRBD2 (6 bases). The CDR3 spans 16 residues. Germline V lookup: CDR1 SGHTA, CDR2 FQGNSA. V lost 5 bases and J lost 3, with 20 bases in between. In DNA form, the CDR3 reads TGTGCCAGCAGCCTAACTTCTCGGTGGGAGGTCTACGAGCAGTACTTC. It encodes CASSLTSRWEVYEQYF.

The rearrangement joins TRBV7-3 to TRBJ2-1; 9 nucleotides align to TRBD2. The V segment lost 2 bases and the J segment 5 bases; nucleotides outside the gene matches: 1. Per the germline V gene, CDR1 is SGHTA and CDR2 is FQGTGA. The length of the CDR3 is 14 residues. CDR3 coding DNA: TGTGCCAGCAGCTTAGCGGGAGGGAACAATGAGCAGTTCTTC. Translated, it gives CASSLAGGNNEQFF.

V gene TRBV7-3 combines with J gene TRBJ2-2; 7 bases map to TRBD1. The germline V gene encodes CDR1 SGHTA and CDR2 FQGTGA. V lost 6 bases, J lost 4 bases, and 11 bases stayed unmatched. The CDR3 is 16 amino acids. CDR3 nucleotide sequence: TGTGCCAGCAGGCGACCCGCGACAGGGAGCACCGGGGAGCTGTTTTTT. Protein: CASRRPATGSTGELFF.

This sequence joins TRBV11-2 and TRBJ1-1; D unresolved. The V gene's germline CDR1 is SGHAT and CDR2 FQNNGV. This CDR3 comprises 15 residues. Trimming shortened V by 0 bases and J by 5 bases, and 13 bases separated the two germline ends. CDR3 nucleotide sequence: TGTGCCAGCAGCTTAGATCAAAGGATGGGAACTGAAGCTTTCTTT. Protein product: CASSLDQRMGTEAFF.

The chain uses TRBV25-1 and TRBJ1-5, with a weak D call TRBD1 (5 bases). Trimming removed 4 bases at V and 2 bases at J, with 12 bases between. Germline lookup yields CDR1 MGHDK and CDR2 SYGVNS. The CDR3 is made up of 15 amino acids. The CDR3 DNA is TGTGCCAGCAGTGCGGGGGGTAATGGCAATCAGCCCCAGCATTTT. Amino acid sequence: CASSAGGNGNQPQHF. Complete variable domain (other parts from reference TRBV25-1 and TRBJ1-5): EADIYQTPRYLVIGTGKKITLECSQTMGHDKMYWYQQDPGMELHLIHYSYGVNSTEKGDLSSESTVSRIRTEHFPLTLESARPSHTSQYLCASSAGGNGNQPQHFGDGTRLSIL.

The chain uses TRBV27 and TRBJ1-2; 7 bases align to TRBD1. With 5 bases clipped from V and 6 bases from J, the junction kept 18 bases outside the gene matches. The CDR3 extends over 17 amino acids. Germline V gene sequence: CDR1 MNHEY, CDR2 SMNVEV (reference sequence). This chain's CDR3 is CASSLLGTARDDNGYTF. In DNA, the CDR3 is TGTGCCAGCAGTCTACTAGGGACAGCGAGGGACGATAATGGCTACACCTTC.

The J gene is TRBJ2-1, the V gene TRBV6-5, with D unresolved. This CDR3 region has 13 residues. Germline V gene lookup returns CDR1 MNHEY and CDR2 SVGAGI. V was shortened by 4 bases and J by 7 bases, with 11 bases between the two germline ends. The chain's CDR3 is CASSLWAGNEQFF. The CDR3 nucleotides are TGTGCCAGCAGTTTATGGGCCGGGAATGAGCAGTTCTTC.

The rearrangement joins TRBV21-1 to TRBJ2-3; TRBD1 was called by the table and not checked on the DNA. TRBV21-1 is noted as a pseudogene. There are 15 residues in the CDR3. The CDR3 DNA follows: TGTGCCAGCAGCAATCCCAGGGCAGCCACAGATACGCAGTATTTT. This sequence encodes CASSNPRAATDTQYF.

On this clone itself: At one end the junction does not follow the germline gene, possibly because of a read error. The CDR3 region is CASREADYEQYF. The CDR3 nucleotides are TGTGCCAGCAGGGAAGCGGACTACGAGCAGTACTTC. This chain uses TRBV2 with TRBJ2-7; a weak D match, TRBD2 (5 bases). The CDR3 is 12 residues long. Germline V lookup: CDR1 SNHLY, CDR2 FYNNEI.

The chain uses TRBV29-1 and TRBJ2-7, with no clear D. Trimming removed 6 bases from V and 0 bases from J, with 9 bases in between. The CDR3 runs to 12 residues. Germline V gives CDR1 SQVTM, CDR2 ANQGSEA. CDR3 loop: CSVTTSSYEQYF. The CDR3 DNA reads as TGCAGCGTAACCACAAGCTCCTACGAGCAGTACTTC.

The chain links TRBV29-1 to TRBJ2-2; D is perhaps TRBD2 (5 bases). V lost 6 bases to trimming and J lost 3 bases, with 17 bases between them. The CDR3 covers 15 residues. Germline assignment: CDR1 SQVTM and CDR2 ANQGSEA. As DNA, the CDR3 is TGCAGCGTCCCCGCAGCTGGACTTTACACCGGGGAGCTGTTTTTT. It translates to CSVPAAGLYTGELFF.

The chain links TRBV5-4 to TRBJ1-2; perhaps TRBD1 as D (5 bases). The V end was cut by 7 bases, the J end by 8 bases, with 15 bases between. CDR3 size: 12 residues. The V gene's germline CDR1 is SGHNT and CDR2 YYREEE (reference sequence). The CDR3 DNA reads TGTGCCAGCTACTTAAGGGGTGGGGGCTACACCTTC. The encoded protein is CASYLRGGGYTF.

The chain joins TRBV28 to TRBJ1-4; D gene unclear. Trimming removed 3 bases from V and 3 bases from J, with 2 bases in between. The CDR3 contains 12 residues. Per germline, CDR1 MDHEN and CDR2 SYDVKM. The CDR3 sequence is CASSLPNEKLFF. The CDR3 nucleotides are TGTGCCAGCAGTTTGCCTAATGAAAAACTGTTTTTT.

The gene calls are TRBV18 and TRBJ2-5; unclear D gene. The V end lost 3 bases, the J end lost 7 bases, and 15 bases lay between the germline ends. CDR1 KGHSH and CDR2 LQKENI come from the germline V gene. The CDR3 sequence is 14 residues long. The CDR3 reads CASSPSSALGTQYF. DNA for the CDR3: TGTGCCAGCTCACCTAGCTCAGCCCTGGGGACCCAGTACTTC.

The table lists this clone with a few counts. J is TRBJ1-2 and V is TRBV28; D remains ambiguous. Looked up from germline, CDR1 is MDHEN and CDR2 is SYDVKM. V was cut by 5 bases and J by 2 bases, with 12 bases left in between. The CDR3 has 14 residues. The CDR3 DNA sequence: TGTGCCAGCAGTCCCGGCGGGGAAAACTATGGCTACACCTTC. This sequence encodes CASSPGGENYGYTF.